Reported below is one T cell receptor (beta chain). Antigen unknown. This entry is derived from a study of cytomegalovirus exposure and HLA in healthy donors. Study context: Falling in the Caucasian-associated ancestry cluster were 81% of approximately 400 genotyped donors.

Study observations and caveats: It was only CMV serostatus that was available as immune exposure information. It was reported that the classifier diagnosed cytomegalovirus status with high specificity and sensitivity in both the original and validation cohorts.

With 60 Vbeta and 13 Jbeta primers, the PCR was carried out. The method was immunoSEQ multiplex PCR; TCRdb's version includes in-frame clones alone and lacks a portion of them. Altogether 150,000 to 200,000 clones are present, 81% being singletons, with the ten largest covering around 2%. From germline, CDR1 is SGHVS and CDR2 FNYEAQ. V was cut by 5 bases and J by 4 bases, with 27 bases left in between. The CDR3 extends over 18 amino acids. The sequence was obtained from a man between 18 and 35 years old in good health and CMV-seronegative. Sequenced input: PBMCs. The rearrangement uses TRBV7-6 and TRBJ2-7; D perhaps matches TRBD1 (7 bases). The CDR3 is CASSRHQLRDSGRYEQYF. CDR3 bases: TGTGCCAGCAGCAGGCACCAGTTGCGGGACAGTGGGCGGTACGAGCAGTACTTC.